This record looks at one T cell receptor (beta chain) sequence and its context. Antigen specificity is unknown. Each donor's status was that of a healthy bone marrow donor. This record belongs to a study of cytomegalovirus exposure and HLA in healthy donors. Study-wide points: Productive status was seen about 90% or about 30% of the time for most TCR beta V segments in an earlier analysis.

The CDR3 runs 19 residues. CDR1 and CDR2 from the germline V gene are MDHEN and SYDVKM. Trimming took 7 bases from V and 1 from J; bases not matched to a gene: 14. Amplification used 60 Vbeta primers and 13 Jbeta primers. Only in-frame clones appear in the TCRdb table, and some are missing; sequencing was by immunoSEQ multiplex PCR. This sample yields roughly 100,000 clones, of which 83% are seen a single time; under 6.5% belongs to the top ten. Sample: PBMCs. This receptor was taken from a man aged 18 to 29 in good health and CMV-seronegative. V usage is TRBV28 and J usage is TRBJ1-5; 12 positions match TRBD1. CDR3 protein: CASTPGQGAPVSSNQPQHF. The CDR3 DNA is TGTGCCAGCACCCCGGGACAGGGGGCGCCTGTAAGCAGCAATCAGCCCCAGCATTTT.